This TCR beta chain was identified in a study of monozygotic twins with cystic fibrosis. Whole-study context: Library input was three micrograms of fragmented DNA, with 15 PCR cycles. Study-wide results and limits: Co-twins had the most similar V usage for 13 of 16 pairs, J for 8. Monozygotic CF twin pairs shared significantly more nucleotide-identical clonotypes than unrelated CF individuals did. No link emerged between shared CDR3 counts and age, concordance or severity.

The data were produced by immunoSEQ multiplex PCR, yet TCRdb's version contains in-frame clones alone and is incomplete. The sample contains about 36,000 clones, approximately 80% of which appear only once. Trimming pared 6 bases from V and 6 bases from J, leaving 10 bases between. This CDR3 has 12 amino acids. Germline V gene data show CDR1 as MNHEY and CDR2 as SMNVEV (reference sequence). A note on this clone: Its cognate antigen is unknown.

Sequencing was carried out using blood. The TCR originated in a girl aged 2 to 9 with cystic fibrosis. The V and J genes are TRBV27 and TRBJ2-3, with D perhaps TRBD2 (5 bases). The CDR3 DNA reads TGTGCCAGCAGCTTACTAGGGGATACGCAGTATTTT. Amino acids: CASSLLGDTQYF.